The source of this TCR beta chain is a study of neurological immune-mediated disorders. Study conclusions and caveats: Subjects shared no identical expanded-clone CDR3 amino acid sequences, suggesting private TCR-beta repertoires in all groups. HTLV-1-associated myelopathy had the most TCR clonal expansion, while multiple sclerosis had the least, a level that fell below healthy controls. It was the repertoires of 18 of 34 multiple sclerosis patients that phylogenetic grouping placed in one related-CDR3 cluster, which is a possible signature.

The output of every sequencing run exceeded 170 million TCR-beta sequences, derived from 15-18 subjects. TCRdb re-derived calls from the 5' RACE reads in MiXCR, one entry per CDR3 protein. The sample carries tens of thousands of distinct CDR3 sequences, around 3.1% recorded once. There are many counts of this clonotype. What it recognizes is unknown. Germline V lookup: CDR1 SGHTA, CDR2 FQGNSA. The ends were cut back, 1 base at V and 2 bases at J, with 9 bases in the middle. The CDR3 is 15 residues long. The specimen was PBMCs. The chain links TRBV7-2 to TRBJ1-5; TRBD1 is a possible D gene (5 bases). The sequence was obtained from a man in his forties with multiple sclerosis. As DNA, the CDR3 is TGTGCCAGCAGCTTAGGGGGCAGGGGCAATCAGCCCCAGCATTTT. Translated: CASSLGGRGNQPQHF.